This TCR beta chain was obtained from a study of OX40 agonist ivuxolimab in advanced cancers. Overall study context: The diagnoses of dose-escalation patients were hepatocellular carcinoma, melanoma, renal cell or head and neck cancer.

This clone was counted between two and nine times. Antigen specificity is unknown. Trimming removed 10 bases from V and 6 bases from J; junction bases left unmatched: 10. Germline loops: CDR1 LNHDA, CDR2 SQIVND (reference sequence). The CDR3 covers 14 residues. Generated by immunoSEQ multiplex PCR, the TCRdb table keeps only in-frame clones and is missing some. The sample lists roughly 56,000 clones; about 80% were seen once. Study-level findings and limits: Researchers did not establish what antigens the expanded peripheral T cells target. Partly responding patients at 0.1-3.0 mg/kg showed some of the smallest clonal expansion. There was clonal expansion of CD4+ and CD8+ blood T cells by week 6 at 0.1 to 3.0 mg/kg.

This TCR came from an adult with an advanced solid tumor such as melanoma, head and neck, liver or kidney cancer. The V gene is TRBV19, the J gene TRBJ1-5; TRBD1 matches 9 bases. This material consisted of CD4+ or CD8+ T cells sorted from blood, taken in a trial of the OX40 agonist ivuxolimab. The CDR3 reads CATKQGATGQPQHF. Written as DNA, the CDR3 is TGTGCCACCAAACAGGGGGCTACGGGTCAGCCCCAGCATTTT.